Below are 13 T cell receptor beta chains sequenced from a single sample in a study of yellow fever vaccine responses in identical twins. TCRdb itself ran the RT-PCR reads through MiXCR, one entry per CDR3 protein. The sample holds approximately 17,000 distinct CDR3 sequences, roughly 70% seen once. Sequenced here: T cells from blood (PBMCs), unsorted or a sorted subset (not recorded which), sampled before or after yellow fever vaccination (not recorded which). The receptors stem from a woman aged 18 to 35 who received the yellow fever vaccine.

J is TRBJ2-1 and V is TRBV6-1; 7 positions agree with TRBD2. The CDR3 contains 14 residues. Per the germline V gene, CDR1 is MNHNS and CDR2 is SASEGT. J lost 6 bases, V lost 3 bases, and 5 bases had no gene match. CDR3 sequence reads: CASSEGGSSNEQFF. In DNA form, the CDR3 reads TGTGCCAGCAGTGAGGGGGGGTCGAGCAATGAGCAGTTCTTC.

V is TRBV11-1 and J is TRBJ1-6, with D unclear. The ends were cut back, 2 bases at V and 4 bases at J, with 6 bases in the middle. Germline V gene lookup returns CDR1 SGHAT and CDR2 FQDESV (reference sequence). The CDR3 has 14 residues. CDR3 nucleotide sequence: TGTGCCAGCAGCTTAAAACAGTATAATTCACCCCTCCACTTT. It yields the protein CASSLKQYNSPLHF.

The chain links TRBV4-1 to TRBJ1-1, with D unclear. V dropped 1 base and J dropped 0 bases, with 12 bases sitting between them. The CDR3 runs 16 residues. CDR1 is MGHRA and CDR2 is YSYEKL in the germline V gene. The CDR3 sequence: CASSQVLGNVNTEAFF. Here the CDR3 DNA reads TGCGCCAGCAGCCAAGTGCTGGGGAACGTGAACACTGAAGCTTTCTTT.

V is TRBV2 and J is TRBJ2-7, with D unresolved. The CDR3 spans 10 residues. V dropped 5 bases and J dropped 2 bases, with 1 base sitting between them. Germline assignment: CDR1 SNHLY and CDR2 FYNNEI. CDR3 DNA sequence: TGTGCCAGCAGTACCTACGAGCAGTACTTC. This sequence encodes CASSTYEQYF.

The chain couples TRBV2 to TRBJ2-2; TRBD1 matches 8 bases. There are 15 residues in the CDR3. Germline lookup yields CDR1 SNHLY and CDR2 FYNNEI. Trimming took 6 bases from V and 2 from J; bases not matched to a gene: 5. This chain's CDR3 is CASSKTGVNTGELFF. Here the CDR3 DNA reads TGTGCCAGCAGCAAGACAGGGGTTAACACCGGGGAGCTGTTTTTT.

The gene calls are TRBV11-2 and TRBJ1-2; D is undetermined. The V gene lost 5 bases and the J gene lost 5 bases, with 9 bases spanning the gap. The CDR3 is made up of 12 amino acids. The germline gives CDR1 SGHAT, CDR2 FQNNGV. The CDR3 coding sequence is TGTGCCAGCAGCCCCGACAATTATGGCTACACCTTC. It encodes CASSPDNYGYTF.

There are a few counts of this clonotype. The chain combines TRBV15 with TRBJ2-5; 9 bases line up with TRBD1. The germline gives CDR1 LNHNV, CDR2 YYDKDF (reference sequence). This CDR3 is 15 amino acids long. The ends lost 4 bases at V and 2 bases at J; junction bases unmatched: 5. The CDR3 DNA follows: TGTGCCACCAGCAAAACAGGACAGGGGCAAGAGACCCAGTACTTC. It codes for CATSKTGQGQETQYF. Full variable domain (remainder filled in from reference TRBV15 and TRBJ2-5): DAMVIQNPRYQVTQFGKPVTLSCSQTLNHNVMYWYQQKSSQAPKLLFHYYDKDFNNEADTPDNFQSRRPNTSFCFLDIRSPGLGDTAMYLCATSKTGQGQETQYFGPGTRLLVL.

This clonotype appeared a few times. This chain uses TRBV28 with TRBJ2-1, with 8 bases lining up with TRBD1. This CDR3 has 12 amino acids. Per germline, CDR1 MDHEN and CDR2 SYDVKM. V lost 4 bases, J lost 15 bases, and 8 bases stayed unmatched. CDR3 sequence (DNA): TGTGCCAGCAGTTCAAAACGACAGGGGTCGTTCTTC. Its protein is CASSSKRQGSFF.

The chain has TRBV10-3 and TRBJ1-6; possibly TRBD1 for D (5 bases). Germline V gene lookup returns CDR1 ENHRY and CDR2 SYGVKD. The CDR3 totals 14 residues. Trimming removed 10 bases from V and 9 bases from J, with 19 bases in between. CDR3 sequence (DNA): TGTGCCACCGTGGGCGGGACCGGTAGTTCACCCCTCCACTTT. As protein: CATVGGTGSSPLHF.

The chain couples TRBV12-3 or TRBV12-4 to TRBJ2-4; TRBD2 agrees at 13 bases. Unmatched junction bases numbered 7, after V lost 6 bases and J lost 8 bases. CDR3 length equals 15 residues. The CDR3 spells CASRRTSGGRDIQYF. The CDR3 coding sequence is TGTGCCAGCAGGAGGACTAGCGGGGGCCGGGACATTCAGTACTTC.

This clonotype was seen just once. The chain joins TRBV11-2 to TRBJ2-7; D possibly corresponds to TRBD2 (6 bases). This CDR3 has 14 amino acids. Trimming left V 6 bases short and J 2 bases short, with 14 bases between. Looked up from germline, CDR1 is SGHAT and CDR2 is FQNNGV. CDR3 sequence (DNA): TGTGCCAGCAGTCGACTAGTTGGGGCCTACGAGCAGTACGTC. Translation gives CASSRLVGAYEQYV.

This clonotype showed up just once. V usage is TRBV6-1 and J usage is TRBJ1-2; weak D call: TRBD1 (5 bases). The germline V and J ends were trimmed by 6 bases and 2 bases, with 10 bases remaining between them. The CDR3 has 13 amino acids. Germline values: CDR1 MNHNS, CDR2 SASEGT. CDR3 amino acids: CASSPRGNYGYTF. CDR3 in DNA: TGTGCCAGCAGCCCTAGGGGCAACTATGGCTACACCTTC.

This clonotype showed up just a few times. This rearrangement joins TRBV29-1 to TRBJ2-1; TRBD1 or TRBD2 may be the D gene (6 bases each). Germline V gives CDR1 SQVTM, CDR2 ANQGSEA. Trimming removed 4 bases from V and 9 bases from J, with 13 bases in between. This CDR3 is built from 12 residues. The CDR3 coding sequence is TGCAGCGTTGTCTTTTGGGGGGCTGAGCAGTTCTTC. Translated: CSVVFWGAEQFF.